These T cell receptor beta chains were read from a single sample in a study of T cells in Graves' hyperthyroidism and ophthalmopathy. One entry per CDR3 protein results from TCRdb running MiXCR on the multiplex PCR reads. The sample has about 640,000 distinct CDR3 sequences; approximately 15% are singletons. Input material: blood. The receptors were sampled from a woman in her forties or fifties with Graves' ophthalmopathy. The CDR3 runs from the conserved cysteine through the conserved F or W. D genes are given only for firm matches. Clone size is not always given. Where it is, it says once, few, many or a class for expanded clones.

TRBJ2-6 | few | 16 | . | TRBV9 | TGTGCCAGCAGCACCATCCGGGACACTGGGGCCAACGTCCTGACTTTC | CASSTIRDTGANVLTF
TRBJ2-5 | many | 13 | . | TRBV11-2 | TGTGCCAGCAGCCAGTTTTCTGGTGAGACCCAGTACTTC | CASSQFSGETQYF
TRBJ2-5 | many | 12 | . | TRBV20-1 | TGCAGTGCTAGAATGGGGCAAGAGACCCAGTACTTC | CSARMGQETQYF
TRBJ2-3 | few | 16 | . | TRBV5-6 | TGTGCCAGCAGCCTTAGGACAGCATATAGCACAGATACGCAGTATTTT | CASSLRTAYSTDTQYF
TRBJ2-5 | many | 15 | TRBD1 | TRBV7-9 | TGTGCCAGCAGAAAAGTCGACAGGGGTGCTGAGACCCAGTACTTC | CASRKVDRGAETQYF
TRBJ1-4 | few | 13 | . | TRBV29-1 | TGCAGCGCCGGACCTAGCACTAATGAAAAACTGTTTTTT | CSAGPSTNEKLFF
TRBJ1-3 | many | 18 | . | TRBV15 | TGTGCCACCAGCAGAGCCCCCGGGACACCCAGCTCTGGAAACACCATATATTTT | CATSRAPGTPSSGNTIYF
TRBJ1-1 | many | 14 | . | TRBV12-3/TRBV12-4 | TGTGCCAGCAGCCCCAACAAACAGATTGGTGAAGCTTTCTTT | CASSPNKQIGEAFF
TRBJ1-2 | many | 13 | TRBD1 | TRBV7-3 | TGTGCCAGCAGCTACGACAGGGCTTCTGGCTACACCTTC | CASSYDRASGYTF
TRBJ2-2 | many | 17 | TRBD1 | TRBV7-2 | TGTGCCAGCAGCTTAAGGTGGACAGGGGGCCCGACCGGGGAGCTGTTTTTT | CASSLRWTGGPTGELFF
TRBJ2-1 | many | 15 | TRBD1 | TRBV7-9 | TGTGCCAGCAGCAACAGGGACAGAGATCTCAGTGAGCAGTTCTTC | CASSNRDRDLSEQFF
TRBJ1-1 | . | 16 | TRBD1 | TRBV10-3 | TGTGCCATCAGCAGCAACCCGGGACAGTTCCACACTGAAGCTTTCTTT | CAISSNPGQFHTEAFF
TRBJ2-7 | . | 14 | TRBD1 | TRBV30 | TGTGCCTGGGGAGCCGGGACAGGGGAACCCGAGCAGTACTTC | CAWGAGTGEPEQYF
TRBJ2-3 | many | 14 | . | TRBV20-1 | TGCAGTGCTAGAGCCTGGGGCCGCACAGATACGCAGTATTTT | CSARAWGRTDTQYF
TRBJ1-5 | many | 13 | TRBD1 | TRBV12-3/TRBV12-4 | TGTGCCAGCAGGGGACAGACCAATCAGCCCCAGCATTTT | CASRGQTNQPQHF
TRBJ2-1 | few | 16 | . | TRBV5-1 | TGCGCCAGCAGCTCCCCCGGACAGTACGCCTACAATGAGCAGTTCTTC | CASSSPGQYAYNEQFF
TRBJ1-1 | many | 14 | TRBD1 | TRBV30 | TGTGCCTGCACCCGGGACAGGGCGAACACTGAAGCTTTCTTT | CACTRDRANTEAFF
TRBJ1-1 | many | 11 | . | TRBV30 | TGTGCCTGGAGTACGGACTTTGAAGCTTTCTTT | CAWSTDFEAFF
TRBJ2-7 | many | 12 | . | TRBV24-1 | TGTGCCACTAGCGACGGGACCTACGAGCAGTACTTC | CATSDGTYEQYF
TRBJ2-3 | many | 15 | TRBD2 | TRBV20-1 | TGCAGTGCAACCTCAGGACTAGCGGTAGACGATACGCAGTATTTT | CSATSGLAVDDTQYF
TRBJ2-1 | many | 14 | . | TRBV28 | TGTGCCAGCAGCGGAATAAGCTCCTACAATGAGCAGTTCTTC | CASSGISSYNEQFF
TRBJ2-3 | few | 17 | . | TRBV18 | TGTGCCAGCTCACCACCGAAGGGCAGTAAGAACACAGATACGCAGTATTTT | CASSPPKGSKNTDTQYF
TRBJ2-4 | few | 14 | . | TRBV13 | TGTGCCAGCAGCTTAGACAGGGTCCAAAACATTCAGTACTTC | CASSLDRVQNIQYF
TRBJ2-3 | . | 20 | TRBD2 | TRBV4-3 | TGCGCCAGCAGCTCCGGACTAGCGGGAGGGCCGGGGGGCCTGACAGATACGCAGTATTTT | CASSSGLAGGPGGLTDTQYF
TRBJ2-6 | . | 17 | TRBD1 | TRBV6-1 | TGTGCCAGCAAGCAGACAGGGGATTTCTCTGGGGCCAACGTCCTGACTTTC | CASKQTGDFSGANVLTF
TRBJ2-2 | . | 18 | TRBD1 | TRBV11-2 | TGTGCCAGCAGGAAAAGCCCCGCGGGACAGGGGAACACCGGGGAGCTGTTTTTT | CASRKSPAGQGNTGELFF
TRBJ1-5 | many | 15 | . | TRBV24-1 | TGTGCCACCAGTGATTTGGGGCAGGGCCATCAGCCCCAGCATTTT | CATSDLGQGHQPQHF
TRBJ2-7 | . | 14 | TRBD1 | TRBV7-2 | TGTGCCAGCAGCTACAACAGGGGACCCTACGAGCAGTACTTC | CASSYNRGPYEQYF
TRBJ1-1 | many | 14 | TRBD1 | TRBV20-1 | TGCAGTGCTCACACCAGGGGGCAGGGGTATGAAGCTTTCTTT | CSAHTRGQGYEAFF
TRBJ2-1 | many | 12 | . | TRBV2 | TGTGCCAGCAGTGAGTTGGTGTTAGAGCAGTTCTTC | CASSELVLEQFF
TRBJ1-2 | . | 13 | TRBD1 | TRBV7-2 | TGTGCCAGCAGCATCGGACAGGGATCTGGCTACACCTTC | CASSIGQGSGYTF
TRBJ1-1 | many | 12 | . | TRBV29-1 | TGCAGCGGCAAACAGAAGAACACTGAAGCTTTCTTT | CSGKQKNTEAFF
TRBJ2-3 | . | 15 | TRBD2 | TRBV19 | TGTGCCAGTACCCCGACGGGACTAGCGGGGGATACGCAGTATTTT | CASTPTGLAGDTQYF
TRBJ1-1 | many | 18 | TRBD1 | TRBV5-1 | TGCGCCAGCAGCTCACAGGGGGCGAGGCCGGCATCCAACACTGAAGCTTTCTTT | CASSSQGARPASNTEAFF
TRBJ1-2 | once | 15 | . | TRBV6-1 | TGTGCCAGCAGACGAAACCTACGGACGGTCTATGGCTACACCTTC | CASRRNLRTVYGYTF
TRBJ2-1 | many | 12 | . | TRBV20-1 | TGCAGTGCTAGAGCCTCGAGGGCTGAGCAGTTCTTC | CSARASRAEQFF
TRBJ2-3 | many | 15 | . | TRBV24-1 | TGTGCCACCAGCGACCAAGATATCAAGGAGGATACGCAGTATTTT | CATSDQDIKEDTQYF
TRBJ2-1 | . | 15 | TRBD2 | TRBV5-8 | TGTGCCAGCCACTTGGGGACTAGCGTATACAATGAGCAGTTCTTC | CASHLGTSVYNEQFF
TRBJ2-1 | many | 14 | . | TRBV20-1 | TGCAGTGCCCAATACCTGAGCTCCTACAATGAGCAGTTCTTC | CSAQYLSSYNEQFF
TRBJ1-1 | few | 13 | . | TRBV7-9 | TGTGCCAGCAGCACGATCATGAACACTGAAGCTTTCTTT | CASSTIMNTEAFF
TRBJ2-1 | . | 14 | TRBD2 | TRBV7-2 | TGTGCCAGCAGCTCCGGACTAGCACCTCGCAAGCAGTTCTTC | CASSSGLAPRKQFF
TRBJ1-2 | few | 16 | . | TRBV6-1 | TGTGCCAGCAGTCAACAGGGATTCCAAGCTAACTATGGCTACACCTTC | CASSQQGFQANYGYTF
TRBJ2-7 | many | 16 | TRBD1 | TRBV12-3/TRBV12-4 | TGTGCCAGCAGTTTAAAGGGGACAGTGGGATCCTACGAGCAGTACTTC | CASSLKGTVGSYEQYF
TRBJ2-1 | many | 15 | . | TRBV30 | TGTGCCTGGAGTCCCCGAACCAGACTCTACAATGAGCAGTTCTTC | CAWSPRTRLYNEQFF
TRBJ1-2 | . | 15 | . | TRBV7-2 | TGTGCCAGCAGCTTAGAGGCGGAGGCTTTCTATGGCTACACCTTC | CASSLEAEAFYGYTF
TRBJ2-3 | many | 15 | TRBD2 | TRBV29-1 | TGCAGCGTTGCGGGGGCTAGCGGGAGCACAGATACGCAGTATTTT | CSVAGASGSTDTQYF
TRBJ2-7 | many | 15 | TRBD1 | TRBV24-1 | TGTGCCACCAGTGACCCTCGACAGGGCTCGTACGAGCAGTACTTC | CATSDPRQGSYEQYF
TRBJ2-7 | many | 15 | TRBD1 | TRBV7-8 | TGTGCCAGCAGCTCCTTAGGGGGCAGCTCGAACGAGCAGTACTTC | CASSSLGGSSNEQYF
TRBJ2-5 | many | 17 | TRBD2 | TRBV11-2 | TGTGCCAGCAGCTTAGGTCCCCTAGCGGGAGAGGCTGAGACCCAGTACTTC | CASSLGPLAGEAETQYF
TRBJ2-3 | . | 17 | TRBD2 | TRBV9 | TGTGCCAGCAGCGTATTGGTAGCGGGAGGGTTGTCAGATACGCAGTATTTT | CASSVLVAGGLSDTQYF
TRBJ2-1 | . | 14 | TRBD1 | TRBV24-1 | TGTGCCACCAGTGAGACAGGGGGCGGGAATGAGCAGTTCTTC | CATSETGGGNEQFF
TRBJ2-1 | many | 15 | TRBD2 | TRBV30 | TGTGCCTGGAGTCTTAGCCAGCGGGAGAGCAATGAGCAGTTCTTC | CAWSLSQRESNEQFF
TRBJ2-1 | . | 17 | TRBD2 | TRBV11-3 | TGTGCCAGCAGCTTCCGACTAGCGGGAGTCCCCTACAATGAGCAGTTCTTC | CASSFRLAGVPYNEQFF
TRBJ2-3 | many | 15 | . | TRBV29-1 | TGCAGCGCCGTAAGTCCCAACTTTAGCACAGATACGCAGTATTTT | CSAVSPNFSTDTQYF
TRBJ2-7 | many | 18 | TRBD2 | TRBV7-2 | TGTGCCAGCAGCTTAGCTGGGACTAGCGGGAGGGCCTGGCACGAGCAGTACTTC | CASSLAGTSGRAWHEQYF
TRBJ1-2 | . | 15 | . | TRBV9 | TGTGCCAGCAGCGAAGGGACAAGGGTATACTATGGCTACACCTTC | CASSEGTRVYYGYTF